This TCR beta chain stems from a study of beta chain features in type 1 diabetes. CDR3 length equals 13 residues. Trimming left V 7 bases short and J 2 bases short, with 9 bases between. CDR1 and CDR2 from the germline V gene are MDHEN and SYDVKM. Points from the study as a whole: Among patients with Type 1 diabetes, TCRB CDR3s were moderately but significantly shorter in every one of the four CD4+ subsets.

This clone was seen only a few times. The antigen is unknown. Every isolated RNA sample was fully reverse transcribed, so sequencing captured expressed TCRB transcripts. TCRdb's table, derived via immunoSEQ multiplex PCR, lists solely in-frame clones and lacks some. The data contain around 300,000 clones, approximately 10% of them singletons. Source material: naive CD4+ T cells from blood. This TCR was recovered from a woman under 40 in good health. J is TRBJ1-5 and V is TRBV28, with a weak D call TRBD1 (5 bases). The CDR3 DNA follows: TGTGCCAGCATGCCGACAGGCAATCAGCCCCAGCATTTT. It encodes CASMPTGNQPQHF.